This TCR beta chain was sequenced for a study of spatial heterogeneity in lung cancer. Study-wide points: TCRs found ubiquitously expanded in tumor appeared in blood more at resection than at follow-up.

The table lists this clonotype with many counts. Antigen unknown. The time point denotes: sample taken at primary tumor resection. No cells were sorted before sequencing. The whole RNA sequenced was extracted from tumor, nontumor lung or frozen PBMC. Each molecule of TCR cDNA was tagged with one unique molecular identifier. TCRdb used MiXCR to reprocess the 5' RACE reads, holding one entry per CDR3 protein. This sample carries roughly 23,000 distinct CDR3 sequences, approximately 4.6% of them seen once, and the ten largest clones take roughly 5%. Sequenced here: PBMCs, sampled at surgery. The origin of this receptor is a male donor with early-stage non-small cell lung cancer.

Here the CDR3 DNA reads TGTGCCAGCAGTCAAACTAGCGGGGGGCTCCGCGAGCAGTACTTC. Protein sequence: CASSQTSGGLREQYF. The V call is TRBV28, the J call TRBJ2-7; 12 bases line up with TRBD2. Germline-derived CDR1 and CDR2 are MDHEN and SYDVKM. This CDR3 contains 15 residues. V was clipped by 5 bases and J by 6 bases; unmatched bases: 8.